The TCR beta chain under discussion was sequenced for a study of CD8 T cell repertoires and HIV-1 epitope variants. Across the study: Controls were a CMV, EBV and flu peptide pool, Ebola AY9 negative control, and no-peptide well. Epitopes were three Gag families plus Nef HW9 and YT9.

This clone is labeled as large. Its cognate antigen is unknown. The junction departs from germline at one end; a sequencing error may be responsible. This CDR3 contains 16 residues. The germline gives CDR1 MNHEY, CDR2 SMNVEV (reference sequence). Whole-study results and caveats: About nine TCR beta clonotypes were antigen-specific, more than five apparently recognizing autologous or escape variants.

TCR beta CDR3 was sequenced at survey depth on immunoSEQ. This table comes from immunoSEQ multiplex PCR, and its TCRdb copy is limited to in-frame clones, with some not included. The data contain around 1,200 clones, 60% to 80% of them singletons. Material: cultured CD8+ T cells derived from PBMCs. The V and J genes are TRBV27 and TRBJ2-7; D possibly matches TRBD1 or TRBD2 (5 bases each). This TCR was recovered from a male donor with HIV. CDR3 DNA sequence: TGTGCCAGCAGTGTATCCTCCGGGACGGTGTCCTACGAGCAGTACTTC. Translating gives CASSVSSGTVSYEQYF.